This is a list of T cell receptor beta chains from one sample in a study of cytomegalovirus exposure and HLA in healthy donors. Only in-frame clones appear in the TCRdb table, and some are missing; sequencing was by immunoSEQ multiplex PCR. Among about 80,000 clones listed, more than 50% were seen once. Specimen: PBMCs. Every receptor here comes from a male donor in good health and CMV-seropositive. Each CDR3 is given with its conserved first and last residue. A D gene is named only where the DNA matches it firmly. Where a row states a size, it is once, few, many or the class of an expanded clone; other rows omit it.

v_gene: TRBV6-6
len: 14
d_gene: TRBD1
abundance: NA
j_gene: TRBJ1-2
CDR3nt: TGTGCCAGCATACTACAGGGGGCCGACTATGGCTACACCTTC
CDR3aa: CASILQGADYGYTF

v_gene: TRBV10-3
len: 17
d_gene: NA
abundance: NA
j_gene: TRBJ2-1
CDR3nt: TGTGCCATCAGCGTGGACAGTCCCACCCCCCCCTACAATGAGCAGTTCTTC
CDR3aa: CAISVDSPTPPYNEQFF

v_gene: TRBV10-3
len: 16
d_gene: TRBD2
abundance: once
j_gene: TRBJ2-7
CDR3nt: TGTGCCATCAGTTGGGCTGAAACTAGCGGTTCCTACGAGCAGTACTTC
CDR3aa: CAISWAETSGSYEQYF

v_gene: TRBV25-1
len: 15
d_gene: NA
abundance: NA
j_gene: TRBJ1-4
CDR3nt: TGTGCCAGCAGTGAGTGGAGTATGGCTAATGAAAAACTGTTTTTT
CDR3aa: CASSEWSMANEKLFF

v_gene: TRBV29-1
len: 11
d_gene: NA
abundance: once
j_gene: TRBJ1-2
CDR3nt: TGCAGCGCTGGAGATCGCGATGGCTACACCTTC
CDR3aa: CSAGDRDGYTF

v_gene: TRBV9
len: 15
d_gene: TRBD1
abundance: NA
j_gene: TRBJ1-4
CDR3nt: TGTGCCAGCAGCGCCGGGACAGGGGGCAATGAAAAACTGTTTTTT
CDR3aa: CASSAGTGGNEKLFF

v_gene: TRBV7-9
len: 15
d_gene: NA
abundance: NA
j_gene: TRBJ2-1
CDR3nt: TGTGCCAGCCCCAGAGGAGGCTGGGAAGGTTATGAGCAGTTCTTC
CDR3aa: CASPRGGWEGYEQFF

v_gene: TRBV15
len: 12
d_gene: NA
abundance: NA
j_gene: TRBJ2-1
CDR3nt: TGTGCCACCAGCAAACGAGCGAACGAGCAGTTCTTC
CDR3aa: CATSKRANEQFF

v_gene: TRBV6-5
len: 12
d_gene: NA
abundance: NA
j_gene: TRBJ2-7
CDR3nt: TGTGCCAGCAGTGAAGCGCGGAACGAGCAGTACTTC
CDR3aa: CASSEARNEQYF

v_gene: TRBV19
len: 15
d_gene: NA
abundance: NA
j_gene: TRBJ1-4
CDR3nt: TGTGCCAGTAGTTTAACAGGGACGACTAATGAAAAACTGTTTTTT
CDR3aa: CASSLTGTTNEKLFF

v_gene: TRBV6-5
len: 14
d_gene: TRBD1
abundance: NA
j_gene: TRBJ2-7
CDR3nt: TGTGCCAGCAGTTCCCAGGACAGGACCTACGAGCAGTACTTC
CDR3aa: CASSSQDRTYEQYF

v_gene: TRBV11-3
len: 15
d_gene: NA
abundance: NA
j_gene: TRBJ1-1
CDR3nt: TGTGCCAGCAGCCAATCCACAGGGCCGAACACTGAAGCTTTCTTT
CDR3aa: CASSQSTGPNTEAFF

v_gene: TRBV19
len: 16
d_gene: TRBD2
abundance: NA
j_gene: TRBJ2-1
CDR3nt: TGTGCCAGTAGTATAGATCAACTAGCGGGAGTAAATGAGCAGTTCTTC
CDR3aa: CASSIDQLAGVNEQFF

v_gene: TRBV10-3
len: 15
d_gene: NA
abundance: NA
j_gene: TRBJ2-1
CDR3nt: TGTGCCATCAGGGCCAGCGAGGGTACCTACAATGAGCAGTTCTTC
CDR3aa: CAIRASEGTYNEQFF

v_gene: TRBV7-9
len: 15
d_gene: TRBD1
abundance: few
j_gene: TRBJ1-2
CDR3nt: TGTGCCAGCAGCGGCCGGGACAGGGGGGACTATGGCTACACCTTC
CDR3aa: CASSGRDRGDYGYTF

v_gene: TRBV28
len: 16
d_gene: TRBD1
abundance: NA
j_gene: TRBJ1-1
CDR3nt: TGTGCCAGCAGTCCACCTCCGGGACAGGGGTCTCTTGAAGCTTTCTTT
CDR3aa: CASSPPPGQGSLEAFF

v_gene: TRBV10-1
len: 16
d_gene: TRBD1
abundance: NA
j_gene: TRBJ2-1
CDR3nt: TGCGCCAGCAGTGAGTCGGAGACAGGGACCTACAATGAGCAGTTCTTC
CDR3aa: CASSESETGTYNEQFF

v_gene: TRBV7-9
len: 14
d_gene: NA
abundance: NA
j_gene: TRBJ1-4
CDR3nt: TGTGCCAGCAGCTTAGCGGGCAGGGGCGAAAAACTGTTTTTT
CDR3aa: CASSLAGRGEKLFF

v_gene: TRBV6-6
len: 14
d_gene: TRBD2
abundance: NA
j_gene: TRBJ2-1
CDR3nt: TGTGCCAGCACCGCAGGCGGGGGGCGAAATGAGCAGTTCTTC
CDR3aa: CASTAGGGRNEQFF

v_gene: TRBV13
len: 18
d_gene: TRBD2
abundance: NA
j_gene: TRBJ2-1
CDR3nt: TGTGCCAGCAGCCCCGGACTAGCGGGAGCTGTTTTCTACAATGAGCAGTTCTTC
CDR3aa: CASSPGLAGAVFYNEQFF

v_gene: TRBV5-4
len: 14
d_gene: NA
abundance: NA
j_gene: TRBJ1-5
CDR3nt: TGTGCCACCTCCCGGCGGGATAGCAATCAGCCCCAGCATTTT
CDR3aa: CATSRRDSNQPQHF

v_gene: TRBV14
len: 19
d_gene: TRBD2
abundance: few
j_gene: TRBJ2-5
CDR3nt: TGTGCCAGCAGCGTACAACCGGGACTACATCGGGCCAAGTTGGAGACCCAGTACTTC
CDR3aa: CASSVQPGLHRAKLETQYF

v_gene: TRBV9
len: 15
d_gene: TRBD2
abundance: NA
j_gene: TRBJ2-1
CDR3nt: TGTGCCAGCAGCGTCCGGCTAGCGGGGGACAATGAGCAGTTCTTC
CDR3aa: CASSVRLAGDNEQFF

v_gene: TRBV6-1
len: 15
d_gene: TRBD1
abundance: NA
j_gene: TRBJ1-5
CDR3nt: TGTGCCAGCATACTACAGGGGGGCCTAGGTCAGCCCCAGCATTTT
CDR3aa: CASILQGGLGQPQHF

v_gene: TRBV5-6
len: 15
d_gene: NA
abundance: NA
j_gene: TRBJ2-3
CDR3nt: TGTGCCAGCAGCTTGGTTCATACAGGCACAGATACGCAGTATTTT
CDR3aa: CASSLVHTGTDTQYF

v_gene: TRBV7-8
len: 12
d_gene: NA
abundance: few
j_gene: TRBJ2-7
CDR3nt: TGTGCCAGCAGCTTAGGCCAGTACGAGCAGTACTTC
CDR3aa: CASSLGQYEQYF